This T cell receptor (beta chain) comes out of a study of cytomegalovirus exposure and HLA in healthy donors. About this clone itself: Other DNA sequences in the sample encode the same CDR3.

V lost 2 bases and J lost 8; bases outside the gene matches: 1. The CDR3 sequence is 11 residues long. Germline CDR1 reads GTSNPN; CDR2 reads SVGIG (reference sequence). Primers: 60 Vbeta forward and 13 Jbeta reverse. The table came from immunoSEQ multiplex PCR; TCRdb's copy has only in-frame clones and leaves some out. This table holds 200,000 or so clones, 75% to 85% found once. This receptor was obtained from a woman between 18 and 30 years old in good health and CMV-seropositive. The chain combines TRBV30 with TRBJ1-2; 8 bases agree with TRBD1. The sample taken for sequencing was PBMCs. The CDR3 DNA sequence: TGTGCCTGGAGTACAGGGGGAGGCTACACCTTC. This gives the protein CAWSTGGGYTF.